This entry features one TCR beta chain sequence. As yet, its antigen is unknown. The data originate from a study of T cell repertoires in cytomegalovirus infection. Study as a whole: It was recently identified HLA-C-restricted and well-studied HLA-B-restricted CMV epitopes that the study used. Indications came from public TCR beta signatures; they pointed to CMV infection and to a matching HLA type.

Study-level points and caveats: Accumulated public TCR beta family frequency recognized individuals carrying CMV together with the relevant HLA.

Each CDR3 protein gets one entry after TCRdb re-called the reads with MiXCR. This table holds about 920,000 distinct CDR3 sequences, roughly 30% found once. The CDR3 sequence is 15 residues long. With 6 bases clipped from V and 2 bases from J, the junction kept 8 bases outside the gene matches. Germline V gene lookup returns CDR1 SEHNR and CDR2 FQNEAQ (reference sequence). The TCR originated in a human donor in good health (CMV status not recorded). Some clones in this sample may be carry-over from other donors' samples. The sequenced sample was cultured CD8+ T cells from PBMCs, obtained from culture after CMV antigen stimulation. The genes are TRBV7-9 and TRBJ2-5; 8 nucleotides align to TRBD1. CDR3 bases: TGTGCCAGCAGGCACAACAGGGGGAGACAAGAGACCCAGTACTTC. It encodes CASRHNRGRQETQYF.